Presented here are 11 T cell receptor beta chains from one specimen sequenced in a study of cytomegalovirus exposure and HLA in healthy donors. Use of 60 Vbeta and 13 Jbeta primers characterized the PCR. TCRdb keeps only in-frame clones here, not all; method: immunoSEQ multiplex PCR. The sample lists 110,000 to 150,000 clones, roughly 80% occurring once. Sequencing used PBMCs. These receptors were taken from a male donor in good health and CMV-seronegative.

The CDR3 coding sequence is TGTGCCAGCAGTGAAGCCAGGACAGTGAATAACTATGGCTACACCTTC. Translating gives CASSEARTVNNYGYTF. J is TRBJ1-2 and V is TRBV6-1; D might be TRBD1 (6 bases). CDR1 is MNHNS, CDR2 SASEGT, per germline. The CDR3 runs to 16 residues. Trimming took 0 bases from V and 1 from J, leaving 12 bases between them.

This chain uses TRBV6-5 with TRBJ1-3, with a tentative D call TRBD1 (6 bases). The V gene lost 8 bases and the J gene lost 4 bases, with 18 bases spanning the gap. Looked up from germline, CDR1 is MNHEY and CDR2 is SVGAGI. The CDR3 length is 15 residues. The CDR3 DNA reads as TGTGCCAGCGCCCTCGAGGGGGGGCTCGGAAACACCATATATTTT. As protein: CASALEGGLGNTIYF.

CDR3 sequence (DNA): TGTGCCACCAGCAGAGATCAGAGGGGGAAATACAATGAGCAGTTCTTC. It yields the protein CATSRDQRGKYNEQFF. This chain uses TRBV15 with TRBJ2-1; TRBD1 might be the D (6 bases). CDR1 and CDR2 from the germline V gene are LNHNV and YYDKDF (reference sequence). Trimming left V 0 bases short and J 4 bases short, with 13 bases between. CDR3 length equals 16 residues.

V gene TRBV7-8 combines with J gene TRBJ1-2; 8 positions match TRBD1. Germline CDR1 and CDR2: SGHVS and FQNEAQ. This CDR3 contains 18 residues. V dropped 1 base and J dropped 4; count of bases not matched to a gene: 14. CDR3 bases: TGTGCCAGCAGCTTAGTCATCGTACCGGGACAGGACTTCTATGGCTACACCTTC. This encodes CASSLVIVPGQDFYGYTF.

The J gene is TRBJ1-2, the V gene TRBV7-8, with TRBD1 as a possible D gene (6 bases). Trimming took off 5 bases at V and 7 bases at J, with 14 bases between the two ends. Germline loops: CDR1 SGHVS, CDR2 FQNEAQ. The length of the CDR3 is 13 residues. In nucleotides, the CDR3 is TGTGCCAGCAGCCATCGGGGGGCGGGTGGCTACACCTTC. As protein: CASSHRGAGGYTF.

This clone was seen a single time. This CDR3 is CASNLGGGNQPQHF. The CDR3 bases are TGTGCCAGCAACTTAGGGGGGGGCAATCAGCCCCAGCATTTT. This chain joins TRBV21-1 and TRBJ1-5. TRBV21-1 is classified as a pseudogene. The CDR3 contains 14 residues.

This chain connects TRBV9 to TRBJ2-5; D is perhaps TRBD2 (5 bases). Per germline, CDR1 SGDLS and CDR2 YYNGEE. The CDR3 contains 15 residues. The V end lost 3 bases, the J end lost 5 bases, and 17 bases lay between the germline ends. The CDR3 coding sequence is TGTGCCAGCAGCGCTTCAAGAGGCGGGCCGGAGACCCAGTACTTC. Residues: CASSASRGGPETQYF.

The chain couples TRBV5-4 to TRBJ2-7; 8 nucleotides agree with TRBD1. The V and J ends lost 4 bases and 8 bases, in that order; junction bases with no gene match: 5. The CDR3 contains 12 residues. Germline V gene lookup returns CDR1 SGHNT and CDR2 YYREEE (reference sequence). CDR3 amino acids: CASSGGQGKQYF. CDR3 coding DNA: TGTGCCAGCAGCGGAGGACAGGGCAAGCAGTACTTC. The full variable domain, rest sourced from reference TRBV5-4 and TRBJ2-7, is ETGVTQSPTHLIKTRGQQVTLRCSSQSGHNTVSWYQQALGQGPQFIFQYYREEENGRGNFPPRFSGLQFPNYSSELNVNALELDDSALYLCASSGGQGKQYFGPGTRLTVT.

CDR3 residues: CASSFWRDRPYGYTF. The CDR3 region has the DNA TGCGCCAGCAGCTTCTGGCGGGACAGGCCATATGGCTACACCTTC. The V call is TRBV5-1, the J call TRBJ1-2, with TRBD1 matching over 8 bases. Germline V gene lookup returns CDR1 SGHRS and CDR2 YFSETQ. The CDR3 totals 15 residues. With 2 bases clipped from V and 5 bases from J, the junction kept 8 bases outside the gene matches.

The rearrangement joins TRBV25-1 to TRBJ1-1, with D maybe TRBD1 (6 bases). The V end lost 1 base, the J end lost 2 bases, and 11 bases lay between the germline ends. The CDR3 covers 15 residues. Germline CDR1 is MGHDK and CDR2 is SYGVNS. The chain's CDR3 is CASSEFTGSNTEAFF. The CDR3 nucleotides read TGTGCCAGCAGTGAATTCACAGGGAGTAACACTGAAGCTTTCTTT.

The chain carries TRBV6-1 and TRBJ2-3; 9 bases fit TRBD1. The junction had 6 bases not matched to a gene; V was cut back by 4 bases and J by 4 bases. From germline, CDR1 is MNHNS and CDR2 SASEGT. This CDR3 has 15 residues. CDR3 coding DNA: TGTGCCAGCAGTGCTACAGGGGGCTTAGCAGATACGCAGTATTTT. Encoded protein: CASSATGGLADTQYF.